The rows below give T cell receptor beta chains drawn from one sample of a study of blood T cell repertoires in COVID-19. The table came from immunoSEQ multiplex PCR; TCRdb's copy has only in-frame clones and leaves some out. Among about 240,000 clones, around 82% were seen once, and the ten largest hold 3% to 4.5%. Source material: PBMCs or T cells enriched from blood (not recorded which). The receptors shown here come from a woman between 40 and 55 years old who had been exposed to COVID-19. The CDR3 runs from the conserved cysteine through the conserved F or W. D genes are given only for firm matches. Not every row has a clone size; where given, it reads once, few, many or a size class.

D gene	V gene	clone size	J gene	CDR3 DNA	CDR3 protein
-	TRBV6-5	-	TRBJ2-5	TGTGCCAGCAGGGAGGGGGGGCTCCAAGAGACCCAGTACTTC	CASREGGLQETQYF
TRBD2	TRBV2	-	TRBJ2-7	TGTGCCAGCAGTTCTACCGGGACTAGCGGGGGCTACGAGCAGTACTTC	CASSSTGTSGGYEQYF
-	TRBV7-6	few	TRBJ2-7	TGTGCCAGCAGCTTAGACAGCGGCAACTACGAGCAGTACTTC	CASSLDSGNYEQYF
TRBD1	TRBV28	-	TRBJ1-5	TGTGCCAGCAGCCTCAACCAGGGGGTTCATCAGCCCCAGCATTTT	CASSLNQGVHQPQHF
-	TRBV4-2	-	TRBJ2-3	TGTGCCAGCAGCCCCCTCCCGGGGGAATTTAGCACAGATACGCAGTATTTT	CASSPLPGEFSTDTQYF
TRBD2	TRBV28	-	TRBJ2-1	TGTGCCAGCCGTCGGGGGGAATCTTACAATGAGCAGTTCTTC	CASRRGESYNEQFF
TRBD1	TRBV24-1	-	TRBJ1-2	TGTGCCACCAGTGGGGACAGCGAAGCTAACTATGGCTACACCTTC	CATSGDSEANYGYTF
-	TRBV11-1	-	TRBJ2-5	TGTGCCAGCAGCTTAGTAGGGGGAATGGAGACCCAGTACTTC	CASSLVGGMETQYF
-	TRBV2	-	TRBJ2-5	TGTGCCAGCAGGGAGACAGCCGCGGGGCCGGAGACCCAGTACTTC	CASRETAAGPETQYF
-	TRBV6-6	-	TRBJ2-1	TGTGCCAGCAGTTGGGGGCTCAGCTCCTACAATGAGCAGTTCTTC	CASSWGLSSYNEQFF
-	TRBV7-2	-	TRBJ2-3	TGTGCCAGCAGCTTAATTCCTGGCACAGATACGCAGTATTTT	CASSLIPGTDTQYF
TRBD1	TRBV18	-	TRBJ1-3	TGTGCCAGCTCAACCGGACAGGGAACTGGAAACACCATATATTTT	CASSTGQGTGNTIYF
-	TRBV6-5	-	TRBJ1-1	TGTGCCAGCAGCCCCCTGGTCAGTTCGAACACTGAAGCTTTCTTT	CASSPLVSSNTEAFF
-	TRBV3-1/TRBV3-2	-	TRBJ1-1	TGTGCCAGCAGCCAAGCTTGGAACACTGAAGCTTTCTTT	CASSQAWNTEAFF
TRBD2	TRBV9	once	TRBJ2-2	TGTGCCAGCAGCGCGACGACTAGCGGGGGTGGTACCGGGGAGCTGTTTTTT	CASSATTSGGGTGELFF
TRBD1	TRBV7-9	few	TRBJ1-2	TGTGCCAGCAGCGCCGGACAGGGGGATGGCTACACCTTC	CASSAGQGDGYTF
TRBD2	TRBV28	once	TRBJ2-1	TGTGCCGGAACTTCTAGCGGGGGGGCGAACAATGAGCAGTTCTTC	CAGTSSGGANNEQFF
TRBD2	TRBV7-2	-	TRBJ2-5	TGTGCCAGCAGCACGCCGGGACTAGCGGGCCTAGAGACCCAGTACTTC	CASSTPGLAGLETQYF
-	TRBV6-4	-	TRBJ1-2	TGTGCCAGCAGTGAAACAGGGAGTGGCTACACCTTC	CASSETGSGYTF
-	TRBV9	-	TRBJ1-5	TGTGCCAGCAGCGTAGGCGGCAGCAGTCAGCCCCAGCATTTT	CASSVGGSSQPQHF
TRBD1	TRBV11-1	-	TRBJ1-2	TGTGCCAGCAGCTTACCGGGACAGGGAGCTAACTATGGCTACACCTTC	CASSLPGQGANYGYTF
TRBD1	TRBV7-2	-	TRBJ2-7	TGTGCCAGCAGCTCCGGACAGGGGAGAAACGAGCAGTACTTC	CASSSGQGRNEQYF
-	TRBV6-5	-	TRBJ1-1	TGTGCCAGCACTCCGGGACAAATGAACACTGAAGCTTTCTTT	CASTPGQMNTEAFF
-	TRBV5-4	-	TRBJ1-6	TGTGCCAGCAGACCCTCAGGTTTGGATAATTCACCCCTCCACTTT	CASRPSGLDNSPLHF
-	TRBV6-2/TRBV6-3	-	TRBJ2-3	TGTGCCAGCAGTTCAACCTCGGGGGTTGTGGATACGCAGTATTTT	CASSSTSGVVDTQYF
-	TRBV4-2	once	TRBJ2-5	TGTGCCAGCAGCCTCAATTCCGCCGGGGAAGAGACCCAGTACTTC	CASSLNSAGEETQYF
TRBD2	TRBV4-1	-	TRBJ2-1	TGCGCCAGCAGCCGCGGGACTAGCGGGGGATCGGGTGAGCAGTTCTTC	CASSRGTSGGSGEQFF
-	TRBV27	few	TRBJ1-1	TGTGCCAGCAGTTCTGAGCTCGGGCAGGGGAACACTGAAGCTTTCTTT	CASSSELGQGNTEAFF
TRBD1	TRBV4-1	-	TRBJ2-7	TGCGCCAGCAGCCAAGCTCCCGACAGGGGAAACGAGCAGTACTTC	CASSQAPDRGNEQYF
TRBD1	TRBV6-5	-	TRBJ1-2	TGTGCCAGCAGCTCAATTGGGACAGGTCCTTATGGCTACACCTTC	CASSSIGTGPYGYTF
TRBD1	TRBV5-5	-	TRBJ2-7	TGTGCCAGCAGCCCGGACAGGGCCTACGAGCAGTACTTC	CASSPDRAYEQYF